This T cell receptor beta chain was sequenced for a study of T cells in women clearing cervical HPV infection. At the level of the study: Case blood was drawn when the lesion was first found; control blood after infection became undetectable.

On this clone itself: The read falls 3 residues short of the CDR3 end, and the missing part is taken from the germline J gene.

CDR3 length: 13 residues. Germline V gene lookup returns CDR1 ENHRY and CDR2 SYGVKD. Trimming shortened V by 4 bases and J by 4 bases, and 11 bases separated the two germline ends. Produced via immunoSEQ multiplex PCR; TCRdb's table is partial and in-frame only. The specimen's table records some 16,000 clones. The TCR was taken from a woman aged 18 to 75 with a cervical HPV16 infection that either progressed to CIN3+ or cleared (not recorded which). Source material: blood buffy coat. This chain connects TRBV10-3 to TRBJ2-7; D not resolved. CDR3 DNA (partial): TGTGCCATCAGTGGTAGGTCCGGGTACGAG. Its translation is CAISGRSGYE. The entire CDR3 protein is CAISGRSGYEQYF.